This T cell receptor beta chain was sequenced during a study of T cell clusters in autoimmune cytopenias (dated by TCRdb to about 2019). Background for the entire study: Among healthy donor controls, the mean age was around 51 years, the median age was roughly 58 years, and about half of the roughly 43 were female. A median TRB sequencing depth of around 53,000 reads per sample was reached, and a median of around 2,500 distinct TRB clonotypes per sample was obtained. Peripheral blood TRB and IGH repertoires were sequenced in autoimmune cytopenia patients at active disease and during treatment follow-up, alongside healthy, CLL and autoimmune hepatitis controls. The study aimed to test whether autoimmune cytopenia patients carry a disease-specific immune repertoire signature usable as a blood-based biomarker. For primary cytopenia, the controls were roughly 24 age-matched healthy donors, and for secondary cytopenia, the controls were 14 age-matched CLL patients. Autoimmune hepatitis repertoires were compared against fewer than 30 age- and sex-matched healthy donors.

For each sample, TRB amplification used roughly 270 ng of peripheral blood genomic DNA, equal to some 37,000 genome equivalents. Counted from cysteine to phenylalanine, this CDR3 has 18 amino acids. No nucleotide data were recorded. Via the germline V gene, CDR1 is MRHNA and CDR2 SNTAGT. TRB rearrangements were amplified by multiplex PCR using a touch-down protocol with TRB-A and TRB-B primer pools mixed in one tube. Two consecutive PCR reactions with Phusion HS II polymerase added Illumina adapters and sample indices to the amplicons. The amplicons were purified from gel with the NucleoSpin Gel and PCR Clean-up kit, after which the amplicons were quantified by Qubit and checked for quality on an Agilent 2100 Bioanalyzer. Sequencing of the libraries was performed on an Illumina MiSeq with 600-cycle, single-indexed, paired-end runs. The source study handled its data this way. TRB reads were aligned and assembled with MiXCR version 2.1.12 using the default MiXCR reference library. A clone was defined by each unique CDR3 nucleotide sequence, and analysis was restricted to productive sequences with at least two reads. Alpha-parameterized diversity profiles (alpha 0 to 5), including the Shannon (alpha 1) and Simpson (alpha 2) indices, were computed with an R script to assess repertoire diversity. The tcR package was used to compute combinatorial TRB VJ usage, and cohorts were compared on this usage by principal component analysis with ade4. Using GLIPH, TCRbeta CDR3s were clustered on pairs of cohorts matched for age and read depth, and a Wilcoxon test was used to compare cluster frequencies. Reprocessed by TCRdb, the reads give a single entry per CDR3 protein sequence, without DNA. These V and J calls originate from TCRdb's pipeline instead of the authors' own analysis. This sample's table has entries for about 12,000 distinct CDR3 sequences. Together, the top ten hold around 3.2% of the sample.

Summary of the overall study and its limitations: In the comparison of secondary cytopenia with CLL, no cluster-lack signature showed up, apparently because the dominant lymphoma-associated repertoire masked the signature. A lack of physiological T cell clusters in primary autoimmune cytopenia patients was suggested by GLIPH, as 51 clusters were found to be exclusive to healthy donors versus roughly 15 exclusive to patients. The TRB repertoire shifts, including less even repertoires in secondary cytopenia and CLL, mostly reflected lymphoma bias and not autoimmunity. The T cell clusters were defined in silico only, and their functional role remained to be validated experimentally. Compared with active autoimmune hepatitis patients, healthy donors had almost three times as many exclusive TRB clusters, a finding consistent with an autoimmunity-wide signature.

Comments on this clonotype: It has no known antigen specificity.

The same sample was also used in a study of T cell repertoires in aging, cancer and after chemotherapy. As the second publication notes: Donors spanned six age groups from 30 or younger to 70 or older, with at least three individuals per group. Control TCR repertoires from healthy donors were recorded over several months to years, and clear clonal overlap was observed across re-sampling. The complete dataset included around 8.8 million TCR reads. Compared with age-matched healthy donors, untreated patients with either hematological or solid cancers had significantly lower TCR diversity in the blood along with higher clonality. In healthy donors, the drop in TCR diversity with age came mainly from a loss of richness, whereas in cancer patients a loss of evenness also played a part. Median generation probability increased over the chemotherapy interval in both cancer cohorts, suggesting repertoire reconstitution through rebound thymic output. It was noted by the authors that conclusions about immunological memory after chemotherapy cannot be drawn from the repertoire data. The study profiled peripheral blood TCR beta repertoires from healthy donors and cancer patients to examine immunoaging and T cell reconstitution after chemotherapy. Alongside around 97 healthy donors serving as a reference group, the cohort included over 200 cancer patients, of whom around 91 had hematological cancers and 124 had solid cancers. TRB sequences were processed with MiXCR versions 2.12 and 3.0.5. The repertoire metrics were Shannon diversity, evenness, clonality (calculated as one minus evenness), and diversity profiles parameterized by alpha from 0 to 5. The IGoR algorithm was used to calculate generation probabilities of clones in the paired pre- and post-chemotherapy samples.

The chain uses TRBV6-4 and TRBJ1-5; TCRdb lists TRBD1, though no DNA is available to test this call. This receptor was obtained from a human donor in good health. Source material: peripheral blood. The CDR3 corresponds to CASKKASTTVYSNQPQHF.